The rows below give T cell receptor beta chains drawn from one sample of a study of neoadjuvant nivolumab and ipilimumab in lung cancer. Assay used: immunoSEQ multiplex PCR; TCRdb lists only in-frame clones, some missing. Of more than 10,000 clones listed, under 70% are singletons. The starting material was peripheral blood, obtained after neoadjuvant nivolumab, alone or with ipilimumab, at or shortly before surgery. The receptors shown here come from an adult with non-small cell lung cancer. Both conserved end residues are part of each CDR3. D genes are given only for firm matches. Expanded clones are given a class, and other clones once, few, many or no size at all.

TRBV7-2	once	TRBJ2-7	TRBD2	TGTGCCAGCAGCTTGGGCAGAGCTAGCGGGAGGATCTCCTACGAGCAGTACTTC	CASSLGRASGRISYEQYF
TRBV7-2	.	TRBJ2-7	.	TGTGCCAGCAGCTTAGCGGTAGCGACAGCCTACGAGCAGTACTTC	CASSLAVATAYEQYF
TRBV7-9	.	TRBJ2-7	.	TGTGCCAGCAGCTTAGCACAGGGTATCTACGAGCAGTACTTC	CASSLAQGIYEQYF
TRBV19	few	TRBJ2-5	TRBD2	TGTGCCTCTTCGCGACTAGCGGCCTCAAAGACCCAGTACTTC	CASSRLAASKTQYF
TRBV6-1	medium-sized	TRBJ2-7	.	TGTGCCAGCAGTGATTCAGGGTACTACGAGCAGTACTTC	CASSDSGYYEQYF
TRBV29-1	.	TRBJ2-3	.	TGCAGCGTTGATCCCGCTAGCACAGATACGCAGTATTTT	CSVDPASTDTQYF
TRBV18	once	TRBJ2-7	.	TGTGCCAGCTCACCCGCGGGACACTCTTCCTACGAGCAGTACTTC	CASSPAGHSSYEQYF
TRBV18	.	TRBJ2-2	TRBD1	TGTGCCAGCTCCGAGAGGCAGGGGGCCGCCGGGGAGCTGTTTTTT	CASSERQGAAGELFF
TRBV5-1	.	TRBJ1-1	.	TGCGCCAGCAGCTTTGGGGGCACTGAAGCTTTCTTT	CASSFGGTEAFF
TRBV2	.	TRBJ2-7	TRBD1	TGTGCCGGGGGACAGGGACGCTACGAGCAGTACTTC	CAGGQGRYEQYF
TRBV2	few	TRBJ2-5	.	TGTGCCAGCAGTGCCAGGCTGAGGGGGCAAGAGACCCAGTACTTC	CASSARLRGQETQYF
TRBV7-9	.	TRBJ1-4	.	TGTGCCAGCAGCTTTGCCACTGAAAAACTGTTTTTT	CASSFATEKLFF
TRBV7-9	.	TRBJ1-5	.	TGTGCCAGCCAAGGGTTAGATAGCAATCAGCCCCAGCATTTT	CASQGLDSNQPQHF
TRBV7-3	.	TRBJ2-5	.	TGTGCCAGCAGCCTGGACCGGTACCAAGAGACCCAGTACTTC	CASSLDRYQETQYF